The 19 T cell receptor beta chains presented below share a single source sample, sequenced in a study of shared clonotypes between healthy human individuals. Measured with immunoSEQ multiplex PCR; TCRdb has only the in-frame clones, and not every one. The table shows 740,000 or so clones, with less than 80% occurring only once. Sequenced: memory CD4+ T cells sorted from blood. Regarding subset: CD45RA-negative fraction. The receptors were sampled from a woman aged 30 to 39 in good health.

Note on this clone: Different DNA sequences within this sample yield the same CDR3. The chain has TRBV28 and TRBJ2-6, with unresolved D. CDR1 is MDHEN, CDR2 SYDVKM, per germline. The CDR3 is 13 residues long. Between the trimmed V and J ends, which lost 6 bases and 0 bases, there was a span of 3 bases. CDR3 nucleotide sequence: TGTGCCAGCAGGGACTCTGGGGCCAACGTCCTGACTTTC. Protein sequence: CASRDSGANVLTF.

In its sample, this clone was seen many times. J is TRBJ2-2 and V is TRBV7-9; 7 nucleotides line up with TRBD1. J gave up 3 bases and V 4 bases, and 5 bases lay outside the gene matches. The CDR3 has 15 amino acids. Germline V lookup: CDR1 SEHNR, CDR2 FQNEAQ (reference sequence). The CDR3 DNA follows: TGTGCCAGCAGCTGGCGGACAGGTGACACCGGGGAGCTGTTTTTT. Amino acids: CASSWRTGDTGELFF.

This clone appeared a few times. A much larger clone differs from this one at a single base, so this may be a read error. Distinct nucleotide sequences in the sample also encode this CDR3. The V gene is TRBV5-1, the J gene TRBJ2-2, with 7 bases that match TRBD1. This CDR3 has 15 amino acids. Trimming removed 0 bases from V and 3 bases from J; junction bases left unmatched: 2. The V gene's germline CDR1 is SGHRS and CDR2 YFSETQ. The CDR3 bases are TGCGCCAGCAGCTTGGGTGACAGGGACACCGGGGAGCTGTTTTTT. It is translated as CASSLGDRDTGELFF.

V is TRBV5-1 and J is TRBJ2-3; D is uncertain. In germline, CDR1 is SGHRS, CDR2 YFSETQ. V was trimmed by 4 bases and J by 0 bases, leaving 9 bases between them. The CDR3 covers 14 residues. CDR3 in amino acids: CASSTSASTDTQYF. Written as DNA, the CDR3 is TGCGCCAGCAGCACCTCAGCCAGCACAGATACGCAGTATTTT.

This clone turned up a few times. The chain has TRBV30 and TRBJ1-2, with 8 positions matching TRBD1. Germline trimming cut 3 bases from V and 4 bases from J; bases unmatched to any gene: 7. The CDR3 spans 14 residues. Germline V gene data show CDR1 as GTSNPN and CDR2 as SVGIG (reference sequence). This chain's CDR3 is CAWRSGTGSYGYTF. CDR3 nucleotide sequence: TGTGCCTGGAGATCGGGGACAGGAAGCTATGGCTACACCTTC. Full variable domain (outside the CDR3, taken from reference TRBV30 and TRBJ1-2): SQTIHQWPATLVQPVGSPLSLECTVEGTSNPNLYWYRQAAGRGLQLLFYSVGIGQISSEVPQNLSASRPQDRQFILSSKKLLLSDSGFYLCAWRSGTGSYGYTFGSGTRLTVV.

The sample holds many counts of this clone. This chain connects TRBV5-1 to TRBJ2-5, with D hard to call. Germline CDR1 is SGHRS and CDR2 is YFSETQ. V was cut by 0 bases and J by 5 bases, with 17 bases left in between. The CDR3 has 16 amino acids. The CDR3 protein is CASSLGLGQLGETQYF. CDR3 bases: TGCGCCAGCAGCTTGGGATTAGGGCAGCTCGGGGAGACCCAGTACTTC.

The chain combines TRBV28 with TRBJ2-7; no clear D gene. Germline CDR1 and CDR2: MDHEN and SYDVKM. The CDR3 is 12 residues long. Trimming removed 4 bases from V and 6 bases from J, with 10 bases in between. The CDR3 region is CASSSTTLEQYF. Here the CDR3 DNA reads TGTGCCAGCAGTTCTACTACCCTCGAGCAGTACTTC.

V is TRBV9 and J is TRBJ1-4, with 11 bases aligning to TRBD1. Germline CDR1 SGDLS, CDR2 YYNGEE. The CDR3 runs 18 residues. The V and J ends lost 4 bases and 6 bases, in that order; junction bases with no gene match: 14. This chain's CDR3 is CASSRRPGTGGVYEKLFF. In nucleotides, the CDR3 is TGTGCCAGCAGCCGACGTCCCGGGACAGGGGGGGTTTATGAAAAACTGTTTTTT.

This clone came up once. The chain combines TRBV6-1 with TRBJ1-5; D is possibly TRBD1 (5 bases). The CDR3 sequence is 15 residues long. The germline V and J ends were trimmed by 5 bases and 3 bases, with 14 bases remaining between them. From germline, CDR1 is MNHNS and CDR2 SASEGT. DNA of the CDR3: TGTGCCAGCAGTTGGGACTTCAACTACAATCAGCCCCAGCATTTT. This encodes CASSWDFNYNQPQHF.

The CDR3 DNA sequence: TGCGCCAGCAGCCAAGATTGGGCAGGGGGCGAAGAGACCCAGTACTTC. Protein sequence: CASSQDWAGGEETQYF. The rearrangement uses TRBV4-1 and TRBJ2-5, with 8 bases aligning to TRBD1. From germline, CDR1 is MGHRA and CDR2 YSYEKL. The length of the CDR3 is 16 residues. V trimming: 0 bases; J trimming: 3 bases; junction bases outside the gene matches: 6.

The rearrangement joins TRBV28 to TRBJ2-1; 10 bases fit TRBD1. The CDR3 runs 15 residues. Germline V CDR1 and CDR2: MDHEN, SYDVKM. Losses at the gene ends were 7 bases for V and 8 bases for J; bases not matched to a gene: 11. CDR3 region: CASTLGQGSFDEQFF. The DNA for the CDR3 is TGTGCCAGCACCCTGGGACAGGGGTCGTTTGATGAGCAGTTCTTC.

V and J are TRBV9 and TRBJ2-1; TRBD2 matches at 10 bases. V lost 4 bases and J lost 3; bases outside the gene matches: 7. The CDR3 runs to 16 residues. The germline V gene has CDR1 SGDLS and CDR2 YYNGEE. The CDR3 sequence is CASSPGTSAIYNEQFF. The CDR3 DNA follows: TGTGCCAGCAGCCCGGGGACTAGCGCAATCTACAATGAGCAGTTCTTC.

The CDR3 DNA reads TGTGCCAGCAGCTTATTTGGGGGAGAGACCCAGTACTTC. Translated: CASSLFGGETQYF. The chain is built from TRBV11-1 and TRBJ2-5; D is possibly TRBD1 or TRBD2 (5 bases each). The germline V gene encodes CDR1 SGHAT and CDR2 FQDESV (reference sequence). The CDR3 contains 13 residues. Trimming stripped 2 bases from V and 4 bases from J, with 8 bases between.

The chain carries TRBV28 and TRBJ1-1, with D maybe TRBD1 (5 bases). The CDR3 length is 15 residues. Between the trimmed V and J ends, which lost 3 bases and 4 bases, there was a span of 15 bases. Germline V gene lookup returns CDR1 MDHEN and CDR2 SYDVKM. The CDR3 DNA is TGTGCCAGCAGTTTTCGGCCCAGGGCGGGCACTGAAGCTTTCTTT. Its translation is CASSFRPRAGTEAFF.

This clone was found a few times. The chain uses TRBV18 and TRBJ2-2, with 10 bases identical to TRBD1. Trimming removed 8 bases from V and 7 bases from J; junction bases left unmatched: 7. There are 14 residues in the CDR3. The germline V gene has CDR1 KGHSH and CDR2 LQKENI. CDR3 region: CASKDRGRVGELFF. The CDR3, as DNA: TGTGCCAGCAAAGACAGGGGGCGCGTCGGGGAGCTGTTTTTT.

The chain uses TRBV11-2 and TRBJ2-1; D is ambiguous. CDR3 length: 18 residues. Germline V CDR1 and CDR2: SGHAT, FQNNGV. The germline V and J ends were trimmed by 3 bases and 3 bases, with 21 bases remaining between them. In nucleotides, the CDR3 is TGTGCCAGCAGCTTTAGACCCCTTTCAAAAGGGCTCTACAATGAGCAGTTCTTC. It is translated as CASSFRPLSKGLYNEQFF.

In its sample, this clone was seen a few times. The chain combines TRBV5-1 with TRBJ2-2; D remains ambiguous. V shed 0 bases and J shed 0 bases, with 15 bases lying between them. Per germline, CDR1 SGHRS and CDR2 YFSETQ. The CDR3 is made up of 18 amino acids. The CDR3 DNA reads TGCGCCAGCAGCTTGGAAGCTAGGGTTACGACGAACACCGGGGAGCTGTTTTTT. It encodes CASSLEARVTTNTGELFF.

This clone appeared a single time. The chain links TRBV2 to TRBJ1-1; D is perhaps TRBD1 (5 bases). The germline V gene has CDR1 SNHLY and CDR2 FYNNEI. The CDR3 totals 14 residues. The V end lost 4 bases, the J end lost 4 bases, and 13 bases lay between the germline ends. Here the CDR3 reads CASSVQGSGTEAFF. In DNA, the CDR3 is TGTGCCAGCAGTGTTCAGGGAAGTGGCACTGAAGCTTTCTTT.

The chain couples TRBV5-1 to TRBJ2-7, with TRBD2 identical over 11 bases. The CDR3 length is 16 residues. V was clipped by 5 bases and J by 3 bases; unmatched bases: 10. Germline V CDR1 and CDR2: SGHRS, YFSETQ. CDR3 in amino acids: CASSRSTSGSVYEQYF. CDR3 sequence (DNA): TGCGCCAGCAGTCGTTCTACTAGCGGGAGTGTCTACGAGCAGTACTTC.